Below, 6 T cell receptor beta chains from the same sample are listed, as sequenced in a study of OX40 agonist ivuxolimab in advanced cancers. Sequencing used immunoSEQ multiplex PCR; TCRdb keeps in-frame clones, though not all of them. The profile shows some 95,000 clones, around nine tenths of them singletons. The sequencing here drew on CD4+ or CD8+ T cells sorted from blood, taken in a trial of the OX40 agonist ivuxolimab. All receptors come from an adult with an advanced solid tumor such as melanoma, head and neck, liver or kidney cancer.

This clone is a singleton in its sample. The rearrangement joins TRBV5-5 to TRBJ1-1, with unresolved D. CDR3 length: 16 amino acids. The germline CDR1 and CDR2 sequences are SGHKS and YYEKEE (reference sequence). Trimming removed 3 bases at V and 1 base at J, with 16 bases between. CDR3 in amino acids: CASSSARVVTNTEAFF. The CDR3 bases are TGTGCCAGCAGCTCCGCAAGGGTAGTTACGAACACTGAAGCTTTCTTT.

CDR3 residues: CASSSMLGEIGNTIYF. In DNA form, the CDR3 reads TGTGCCAGCAGCTCAATGTTAGGGGAGATTGGAAACACCATATATTTT. The chain recombines TRBV13 with TRBJ1-3, with D perhaps TRBD1 (5 bases). In germline, CDR1 is PRHDT, CDR2 FYEKMQ (reference sequence). The ends were cut back, 4 bases at V and 3 bases at J, with 16 bases in the middle. The length of the CDR3 is 16 residues.

The chain is built from TRBV5-1 and TRBJ2-7; TRBD1 agrees at 7 bases. CDR1 is SGHRS and CDR2 is YFSETQ in the germline V gene. Unmatched junction bases numbered 8, after V lost 1 base and J lost 7 bases. This CDR3 contains 14 residues. The CDR3 here is CASSLTGQAEEQYF. The CDR3, as DNA: TGCGCCAGCAGCTTGACCGGACAGGCGGAGGAGCAGTACTTC. Filled out from reference TRBV5-1 and TRBJ2-7, the complete variable domain reads KAGVTQTPRYLIKTRGQQVTLSCSPISGHRSVSWYQQTPGQGLQFLFEYFSETQRNKGNFPGRFSGRQFSNSRSEMNVSTLELGDSALYLCASSLTGQAEEQYFGPGTRLTVT.

The V call is TRBV4-2, the J call TRBJ2-3; tentatively, D is TRBD1 (6 bases). The CDR3 has 14 residues. In germline, CDR1 is LGHNA, CDR2 YNFKEQ. V was cut by 1 base and J by 6 bases, with 11 bases left in between. CDR3: CASSQAGEGDTQYF. The CDR3 DNA sequence: TGTGCCAGCAGCCAAGCAGGGGAAGGGGATACGCAGTATTTT.

This clone occurred a few times. The V gene is TRBV19, the J gene TRBJ1-2; the D gene is possibly TRBD1 (6 bases). CDR1 and CDR2 (germline): LNHDA, SQIVND (reference sequence). The V gene lost 7 bases and the J gene lost 3 bases, with 21 bases spanning the gap. CDR3 size: 16 residues. The CDR3 bases are TGTGCCAGTATTCCCCGAGGGGGACGGACTTACTATGGCTACACCTTC. Translated, it gives CASIPRGGRTYYGYTF.

This clone was observed a handful of times. J is TRBJ1-2 and V is TRBV25-1, with D possibly TRBD1 on 6 matching bases. The germline V gene encodes CDR1 MGHDK and CDR2 SYGVNS. V was pared by 0 bases and J by 7 bases, with 15 bases between. The CDR3 is 15 amino acids. The chain's CDR3 is CASSEYPGGVGGYTF. The CDR3 bases are TGTGCCAGCAGTGAATATCCCGGGGGCGTTGGTGGCTACACCTTC.